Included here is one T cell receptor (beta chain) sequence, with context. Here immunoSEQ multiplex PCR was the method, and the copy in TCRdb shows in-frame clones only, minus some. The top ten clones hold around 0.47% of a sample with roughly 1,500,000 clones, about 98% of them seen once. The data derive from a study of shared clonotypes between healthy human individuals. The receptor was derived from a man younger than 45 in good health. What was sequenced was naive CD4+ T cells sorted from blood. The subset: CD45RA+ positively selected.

DNA of the CDR3: TGTGCCAGCAGTTTAAGGGTCCCGGGACAGTATAATGAAAAACTGTTTTTT. Translating it yields CASSLRVPGQYNEKLFF. The V gene is TRBV27, the J gene TRBJ1-4; 7 bases are shared with TRBD1. CDR3 size: 17 residues. V shed 2 bases and J 4 bases; nucleotides not matched to a gene: 10. The germline gives CDR1 MNHEY, CDR2 SMNVEV (reference sequence). Variable domain in full (rest from reference TRBV27 and TRBJ1-4): EAQVTQNPRYLITVTGKKLTVTCSQNMNHEYMSWYRQDPGLGLRQIYYSMNVEVTDKGDVPEGYKVSRKEKRNFPLILESPSPNQTSLYFCASSLRVPGQYNEKLFFGSGTQLSVL.